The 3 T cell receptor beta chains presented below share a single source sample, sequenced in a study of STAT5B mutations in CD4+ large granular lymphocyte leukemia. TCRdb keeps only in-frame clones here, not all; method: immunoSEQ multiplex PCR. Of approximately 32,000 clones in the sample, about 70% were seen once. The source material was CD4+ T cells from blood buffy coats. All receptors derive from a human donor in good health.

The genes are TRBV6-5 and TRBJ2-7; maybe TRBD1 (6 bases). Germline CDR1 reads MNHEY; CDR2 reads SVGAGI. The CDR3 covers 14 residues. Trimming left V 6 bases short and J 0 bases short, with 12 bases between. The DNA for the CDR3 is TGTGCCAGCAGAAAGACAGGCGACTCCTACGAGCAGTACTTC. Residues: CASRKTGDSYEQYF.

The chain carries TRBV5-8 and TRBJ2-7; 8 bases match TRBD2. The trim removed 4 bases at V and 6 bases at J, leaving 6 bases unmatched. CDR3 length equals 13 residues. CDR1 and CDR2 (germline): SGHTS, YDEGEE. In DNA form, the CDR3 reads TGTGCCAGCAGCCAGTCCCGGGGGGGCGAGCAGTACTTC. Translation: CASSQSRGGEQYF.

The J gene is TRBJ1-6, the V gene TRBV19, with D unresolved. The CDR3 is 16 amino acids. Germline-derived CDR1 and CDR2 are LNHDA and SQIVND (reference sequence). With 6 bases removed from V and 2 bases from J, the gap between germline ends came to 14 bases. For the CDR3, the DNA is TGTGCCAGTAGGCCAAGCCACTCTACCTATAATTCACCCCTCCACTTT. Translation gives CASRPSHSTYNSPLHF.